Listed here are 2 T cell receptor beta chains from one sample, sequenced in a study of spatial heterogeneity in lung cancer. The study, taken as a whole, reports: Expanded alpha and beta TCR counts within tumors tracked tumor mutation counts.

Regarding time point: sample taken at primary tumor resection. TCRdb reprocessed the 5' RACE reads via MiXCR and lists one record per CDR3 protein. The table includes 5,000 to 6,000 distinct CDR3 sequences, 7% to 8.5% detected once. No antigen is known for these receptors. The specimen was lung tumor tissue, collected at surgery. Receptors were obtained from a male donor with early-stage non-small cell lung cancer.

Many counts were recorded for this clonotype. The chain links TRBV28 to TRBJ1-1; no definite D call. Germline V gene sequence: CDR1 MDHEN, CDR2 SYDVKM. The CDR3 totals 13 residues. The ends were cut back, 6 bases at V and 5 bases at J, with 13 bases in the middle. CDR3 region: CASRVPGVTEAFF. CDR3 coding DNA: TGTGCCAGCAGAGTGCCGGGCGTTACTGAAGCTTTCTTT.

For this clonotype: This may come from a read error, since a much larger clone is one base off. The rearrangement links TRBV19 to TRBJ2-7, with TRBD1 matching over 8 bases. Trimming took 8 bases from V and 2 from J; bases not matched to a gene: 8. The CDR3 runs 14 residues. Germline V CDR1 and CDR2: LNHDA, SQIVND (reference sequence). For the CDR3, the DNA is TGTGCCAGTTCCCCGGGACAGGAGGCCTACGAGCAGTACTTC. It translates to CASSPGQEAYEQYF. The complete variable domain, with remaining parts taken from reference TRBV19 and TRBJ2-7, reads DGGITQSPKYLFRKEGQNVTLSCEQNLNHDAMYWYRQDPGQGLRLIYYSQIVNDFQKGDIAEGYSVSREKKESFPLTVTSAQKNPTAFYLCASSPGQEAYEQYFGPGTRLTVT.